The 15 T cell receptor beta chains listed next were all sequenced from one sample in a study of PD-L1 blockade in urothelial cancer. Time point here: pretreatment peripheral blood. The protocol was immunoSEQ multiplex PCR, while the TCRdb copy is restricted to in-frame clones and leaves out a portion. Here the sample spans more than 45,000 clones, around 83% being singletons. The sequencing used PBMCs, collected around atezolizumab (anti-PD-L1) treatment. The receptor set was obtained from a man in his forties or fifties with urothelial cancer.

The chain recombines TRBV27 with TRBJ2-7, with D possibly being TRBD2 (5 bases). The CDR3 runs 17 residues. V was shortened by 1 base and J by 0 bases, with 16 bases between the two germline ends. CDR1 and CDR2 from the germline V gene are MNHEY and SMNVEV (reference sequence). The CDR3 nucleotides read TGTGCCAGCAGTTTATTGTTTCGGGGAATGAGCTCCTACGAGCAGTACTTC. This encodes CASSLLFRGMSSYEQYF.

The CDR3 here is CASSYIPQTNGYTF. CDR3 in DNA: TGTGCCAGCAGTTACATCCCGCAGACAAACGGCTACACCTTC. This chain connects TRBV6-5 to TRBJ1-2; D is unclear. The length of the CDR3 is 14 residues. V lost 2 bases and J 8 bases, leaving 15 bases between the germline ends. CDR1 and CDR2 (germline): MNHEY, SVGAGI.

The CDR3 region has the DNA TGTGCCACACAGGGAGAGAGGGTAGAGACCCAGTACTTC. Translating it yields CATQGERVETQYF. J is TRBJ2-5 and V is TRBV10-3, with D possibly TRBD1 on 6 matching bases. Germline CDR1 and CDR2: ENHRY and SYGVKD. V gave up 10 bases and J gave up 4 bases, with 16 bases separating them. The CDR3 has 13 residues.

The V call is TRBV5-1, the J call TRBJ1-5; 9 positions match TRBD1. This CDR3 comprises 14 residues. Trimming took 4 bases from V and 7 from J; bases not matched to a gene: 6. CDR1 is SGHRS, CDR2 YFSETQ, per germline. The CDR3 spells CASSPGQGTQPQHF. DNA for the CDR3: TGCGCCAGCAGCCCCGGACAGGGGACACAGCCCCAGCATTTT. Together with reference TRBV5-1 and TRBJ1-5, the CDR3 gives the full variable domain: KAGVTQTPRYLIKTRGQQVTLSCSPISGHRSVSWYQQTPGQGLQFLFEYFSETQRNKGNFPGRFSGRQFSNSRSEMNVSTLELGDSALYLCASSPGQGTQPQHFGDGTRLSIL.

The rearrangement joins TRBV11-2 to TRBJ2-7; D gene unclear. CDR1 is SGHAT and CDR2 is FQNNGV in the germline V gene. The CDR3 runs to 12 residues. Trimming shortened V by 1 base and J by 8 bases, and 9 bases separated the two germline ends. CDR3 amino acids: CASSLGRPKQYF. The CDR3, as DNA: TGTGCCAGCAGCTTAGGGCGGCCGAAGCAGTACTTC.

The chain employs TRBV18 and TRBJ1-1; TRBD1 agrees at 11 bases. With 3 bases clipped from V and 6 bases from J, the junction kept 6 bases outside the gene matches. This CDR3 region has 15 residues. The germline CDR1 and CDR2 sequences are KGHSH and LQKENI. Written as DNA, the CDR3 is TGTGCCAGCTCACCGTCCGGGACAGGGGGGGCTGAAGCTTTCTTT. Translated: CASSPSGTGGAEAFF.

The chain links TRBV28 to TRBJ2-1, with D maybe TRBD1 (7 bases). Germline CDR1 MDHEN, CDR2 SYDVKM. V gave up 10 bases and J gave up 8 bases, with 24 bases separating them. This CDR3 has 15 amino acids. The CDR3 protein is CATRRGGGVVDEQFF. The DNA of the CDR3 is TGTGCCACCCGCCGAGGAGGGGGCGTGGTAGATGAGCAGTTCTTC.

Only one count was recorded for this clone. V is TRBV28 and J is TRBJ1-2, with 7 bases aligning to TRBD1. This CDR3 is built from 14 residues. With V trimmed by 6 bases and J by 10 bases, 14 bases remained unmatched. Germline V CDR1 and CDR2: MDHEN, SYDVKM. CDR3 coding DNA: TGTGCCAGCAGCCTTTTAGACAGGGTAAACTCCTACACCTTC. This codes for CASSLLDRVNSYTF.

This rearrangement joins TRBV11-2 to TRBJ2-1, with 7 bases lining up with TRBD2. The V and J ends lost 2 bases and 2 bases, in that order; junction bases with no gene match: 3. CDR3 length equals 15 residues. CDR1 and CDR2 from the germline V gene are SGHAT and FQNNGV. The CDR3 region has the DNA TGTGCCAGCAGCTTAAAAACTAGCGCCTACAATGAGCAGTTCTTC. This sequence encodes CASSLKTSAYNEQFF.

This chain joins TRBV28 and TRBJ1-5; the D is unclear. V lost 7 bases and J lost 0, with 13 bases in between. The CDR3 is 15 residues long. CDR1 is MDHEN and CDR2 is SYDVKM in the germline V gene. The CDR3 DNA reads TGTGCCAGCAAAATACCGGGTGCTAGCAATCAGCCCCAGCATTTT. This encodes CASKIPGASNQPQHF.

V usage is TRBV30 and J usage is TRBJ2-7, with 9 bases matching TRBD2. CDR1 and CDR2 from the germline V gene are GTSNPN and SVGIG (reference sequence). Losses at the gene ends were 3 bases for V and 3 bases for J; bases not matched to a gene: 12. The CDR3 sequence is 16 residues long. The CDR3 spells CAWSRGGLAGFYEQYF. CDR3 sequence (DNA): TGTGCCTGGAGCAGAGGCGGGCTAGCGGGGTTCTACGAGCAGTACTTC.

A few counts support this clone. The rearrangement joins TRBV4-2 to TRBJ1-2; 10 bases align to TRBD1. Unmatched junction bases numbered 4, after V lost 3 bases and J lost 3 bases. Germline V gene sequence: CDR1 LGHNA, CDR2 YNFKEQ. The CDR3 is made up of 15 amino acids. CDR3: CASSQGQGIDYGYTF. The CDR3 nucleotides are TGTGCCAGCAGCCAGGGACAGGGGATAGACTATGGCTACACCTTC.

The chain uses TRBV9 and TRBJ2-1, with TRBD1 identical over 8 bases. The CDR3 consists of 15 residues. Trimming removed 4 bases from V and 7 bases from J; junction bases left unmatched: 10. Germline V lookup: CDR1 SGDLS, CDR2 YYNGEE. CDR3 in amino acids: CASSRGHRGMNEQFF. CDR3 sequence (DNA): TGTGCCAGCAGCCGCGGTCACAGGGGGATGAATGAGCAGTTCTTC.

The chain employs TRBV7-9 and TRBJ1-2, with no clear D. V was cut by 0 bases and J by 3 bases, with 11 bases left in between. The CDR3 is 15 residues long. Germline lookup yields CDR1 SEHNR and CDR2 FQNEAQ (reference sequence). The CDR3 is CASSLARGFDYGYTF. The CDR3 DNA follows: TGTGCCAGCAGCTTAGCGCGAGGGTTTGACTATGGCTACACCTTC.

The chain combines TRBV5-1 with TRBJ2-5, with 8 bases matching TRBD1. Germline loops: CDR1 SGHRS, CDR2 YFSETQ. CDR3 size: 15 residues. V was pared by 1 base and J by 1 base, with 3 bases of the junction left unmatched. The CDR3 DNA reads TGCGCCAGCAGCTTGCAGGGACAGGCCCAAGAGACCCAGTACTTC. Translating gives CASSLQGQAQETQYF. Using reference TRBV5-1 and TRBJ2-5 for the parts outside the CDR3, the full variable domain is KAGVTQTPRYLIKTRGQQVTLSCSPISGHRSVSWYQQTPGQGLQFLFEYFSETQRNKGNFPGRFSGRQFSNSRSEMNVSTLELGDSALYLCASSLQGQAQETQYFGPGTRLLVL.